This section outlines one T cell receptor beta chain sequence together with its context. J gave up 3 bases and V 10 bases, and 6 bases lay outside the gene matches. This CDR3 has 12 amino acids. Germline CDR1 SGHNT, CDR2 YYREEE (reference sequence). Libraries were prepared by immunoSEQ multiplex PCR; TCRdb keeps only in-frame clonotypes and omits some of them. The sample shows 110,000 or so clones, roughly 82% of them seen only once. This record comes from a study of blood T cell repertoires in COVID-19. On the study more broadly: The United States, Italy and Spain supplied acute and convalescent COVID-19 samples.

The clonotype originates from a human donor in a cohort sampled during active COVID-19. Source material: peripheral blood. This rearrangement joins TRBV5-4 to TRBJ2-5; 7 positions match TRBD1. The CDR3 loop is CAQTGTEETQYF. The CDR3 bases are TGTGCCCAGACCGGGACAGAAGAGACCCAGTACTTC.